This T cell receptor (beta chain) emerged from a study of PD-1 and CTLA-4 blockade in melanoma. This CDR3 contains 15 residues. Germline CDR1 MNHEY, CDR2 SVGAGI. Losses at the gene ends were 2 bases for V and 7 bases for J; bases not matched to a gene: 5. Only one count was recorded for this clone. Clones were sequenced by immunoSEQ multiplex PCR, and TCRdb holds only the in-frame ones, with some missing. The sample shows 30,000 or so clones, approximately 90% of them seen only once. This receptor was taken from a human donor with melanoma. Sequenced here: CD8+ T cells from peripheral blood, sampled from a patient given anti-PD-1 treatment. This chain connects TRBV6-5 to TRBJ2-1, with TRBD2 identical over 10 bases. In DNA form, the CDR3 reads TGTGCCAGCAGTTACGCGGCTAGCGGGGGTAATGAGCAGTTCTTC. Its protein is CASSYAASGGNEQFF.